Reported below is one TCR beta chain. Its target is not known. Constant-segment primers served in 5'RACE that generated TCR alpha and TCR beta cDNA libraries bearing sample barcodes and UMIs. TCRdb ran MiXCR on the 5' RACE reads and lists one entry per CDR3 protein. The top ten clones hold about an eighth of a sample with 190,000 or so distinct CDR3 sequences, more than 25% of them seen once. This sample was included in a study of T-cell memory formation after mild COVID-19. Study findings and constraints: Cross-reactive memory seemingly joined, as some responding clones were found in pre-infection memory.

Material: PBMCs or a T cell subset sorted from them (not recorded which). The receptor's source is an adult woman who had mild COVID-19 (a few samples of this study predate the infection). Cell type and time point are not known.

CDR3 in amino acids: CASSSLGRGVMNTEAFF. The CDR3 bases are TGTGCCAGCAGTTCCCTGGGACGGGGCGTTATGAACACTGAAGCTTTCTTT. The V gene is TRBV12-3 or TRBV12-4, the J gene TRBJ1-1; D perhaps matches TRBD1 (5 bases). The V end lost 4 bases, the J end lost 0 bases, and 18 bases lay between the germline ends. The CDR3 is 17 amino acids.